This section outlines one T cell receptor beta chain sequence together with its context. The antigen remains undetermined. Here immunoSEQ multiplex PCR was the method, and the copy in TCRdb shows in-frame clones only, minus some. The table records roughly 100,000 clones, 84% of them present only once. With 9 bases removed from V and 1 base from J, the gap between germline ends came to 16 bases. The germline V gene has CDR1 LNHDA and CDR2 SQIVND (reference sequence). The CDR3 runs to 15 residues. The sample comes from a study of OX40 agonist ivuxolimab in advanced cancers. Study-wide context: Patients receiving dose escalation had hepatocellular carcinoma, melanoma, renal cell or head and neck cancer.

Regarding the study as a whole: People who partly responded at 0.1-3.0 mg/kg had some of the least clonal expansion seen. Antigen targets of the expanded peripheral T cells went undetermined.

Blood got drawn at baseline, again on cycle 4 day 1, and then on cycle 7 day 1. The receptor comes from an adult with an advanced solid tumor such as melanoma, head and neck, liver or kidney cancer. The sample here was CD4+ or CD8+ T cells sorted from blood, taken in a trial of the OX40 agonist ivuxolimab. V gene TRBV19 combines with J gene TRBJ2-4, with D possibly matching TRBD2 (5 bases). As DNA, the CDR3 is TGTGCCAGCTCCGACGGGGAGTTTGCCAAAAACATTCAGTACTTC. Translating it yields CASSDGEFAKNIQYF.